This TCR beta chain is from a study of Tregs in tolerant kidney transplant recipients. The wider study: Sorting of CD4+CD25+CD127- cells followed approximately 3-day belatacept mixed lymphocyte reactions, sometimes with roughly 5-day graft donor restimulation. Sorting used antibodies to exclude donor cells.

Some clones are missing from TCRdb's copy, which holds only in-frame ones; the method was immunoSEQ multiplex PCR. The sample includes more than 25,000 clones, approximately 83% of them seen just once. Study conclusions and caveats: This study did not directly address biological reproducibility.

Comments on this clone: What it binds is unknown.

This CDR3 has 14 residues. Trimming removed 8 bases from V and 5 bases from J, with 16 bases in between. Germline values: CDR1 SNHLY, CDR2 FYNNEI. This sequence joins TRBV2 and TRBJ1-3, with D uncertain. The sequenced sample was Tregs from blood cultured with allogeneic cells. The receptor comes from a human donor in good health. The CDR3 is CASRRETRRNTIYF. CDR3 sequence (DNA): TGTGCCAGCCGTCGGGAGACGAGGAGAAACACCATATATTTT. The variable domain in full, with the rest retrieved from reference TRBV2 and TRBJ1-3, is EPEVTQTPSHQVTQMGQEVILRCVPISNHLYFYWYRQILGQKVEFLVSFYNNEISEKSEIFDDQFSVERPDGSNFTLKIRSTKLEDSAMYFCASRRETRRNTIYFGEGSWLTVV.